A single sample gave rise to the 28 T cell receptor beta chains below, sequenced in a study of T cell changes during pregnancy in multiple sclerosis. The assay was immunoSEQ multiplex PCR, and TCRdb's table has in-frame clones only and misses some. Among approximately 100,000 clones listed, around 90% were seen once. Sample: peripheral blood, taken in the second trimester of pregnancy. Source of these receptors: a female donor with multiple sclerosis, enrolled in a pregnancy study.

This chain links TRBV28 with TRBJ1-5, with D possibly matching TRBD1 (5 bases). V dropped 6 bases and J dropped 6 bases, with 15 bases sitting between them. The CDR3 has 14 residues. Germline values: CDR1 MDHEN, CDR2 SYDVKM. CDR3 sequence reads: CASSLGAVGQPQHF. The CDR3 region has the DNA TGTGCCAGCAGCCTAGGGGCGGTGGGTCAGCCCCAGCATTTT.

This clone was seen only a few times. This rearrangement joins TRBV27 to TRBJ1-1; 8 bases line up with TRBD1. Losses at the gene ends were 4 bases for V and 1 base for J; bases not matched to a gene: 5. Germline V gene lookup returns CDR1 MNHEY and CDR2 SMNVEV (reference sequence). The CDR3 is made up of 15 amino acids. The CDR3 region has the DNA TGTGCCAGCAGTTCCTGGACAGGGCCGAACACTGAAGCTTTCTTT. It is translated as CASSSWTGPNTEAFF.

The chain uses TRBV6-5 and TRBJ2-7; possibly TRBD2 for D (5 bases). The CDR3 loop spans 15 amino acids. Germline lookup yields CDR1 MNHEY and CDR2 SVGAGI. Trimming removed 0 bases from V and 3 bases from J, with 12 bases in between. CDR3 amino acids: CASSYSTGTSYEQYF. The CDR3 nucleotides read TGTGCCAGCAGTTACTCGACGGGAACCAGCTACGAGCAGTACTTC.

The rearrangement links TRBV5-4 to TRBJ1-2; D call uncertain. V was cut by 1 base and J by 1 base, with 5 bases left in between. The CDR3 has 13 residues. Per the germline V gene, CDR1 is SGHNT and CDR2 is YYREEE (reference sequence). The CDR3 sequence: CASSLNSNYGYTF. CDR3 nucleotide sequence: TGTGCCAGCAGCTTGAACAGTAACTATGGCTACACCTTC.

This chain uses TRBV5-4 with TRBJ2-1, with no clear D. The CDR3 is 13 amino acids. The germline V and J ends were trimmed by 1 base and 0 bases, with 2 bases remaining between them. CDR1 and CDR2 (germline): SGHNT, YYREEE (reference sequence). The CDR3: CASSLYSYNEQFF. The CDR3, as DNA: TGTGCCAGCAGCTTGTACTCCTACAATGAGCAGTTCTTC.

This rearrangement joins TRBV6-5 to TRBJ1-4; D is undetermined. The CDR3 is 14 amino acids. Germline CDR1 reads MNHEY; CDR2 reads SVGAGI. Trimming pared 0 bases from V and 8 bases from J, leaving 10 bases between. DNA for the CDR3: TGTGCCAGCAGTTACTCGCTGGGCCGCGAAAAACTGTTTTTT. Encoded protein: CASSYSLGREKLFF.

This rearrangement joins TRBV28 to TRBJ1-5; the D is unclear. The V end lost 1 base, the J end lost 8 bases, and 12 bases lay between the germline ends. This CDR3 has 14 amino acids. Germline CDR1 is MDHEN and CDR2 is SYDVKM. The CDR3 sequence is CASSLYNPTEPQHF. The CDR3 bases are TGTGCCAGCAGTTTATATAACCCTACGGAGCCCCAGCATTTT.

This sequence joins TRBV2 and TRBJ1-5, with 7 bases identical to TRBD1. Germline V gives CDR1 SNHLY, CDR2 FYNNEI. CDR3 size: 15 residues. Trimming removed 4 bases from V and 6 bases from J; junction bases left unmatched: 9. This CDR3 reads CASSALTGKGQPQHF. The CDR3 DNA is TGTGCCAGCAGTGCCTTGACAGGGAAGGGTCAGCCCCAGCATTTT. The variable domain in full, with the rest retrieved from reference TRBV2 and TRBJ1-5, is EPEVTQTPSHQVTQMGQEVILRCVPISNHLYFYWYRQILGQKVEFLVSFYNNEISEKSEIFDDQFSVERPDGSNFTLKIRSTKLEDSAMYFCASSALTGKGQPQHFGDGTRLSIL.

The rearrangement joins TRBV9 to TRBJ2-3; 12 nucleotides agree with TRBD2. Losses at the gene ends were 0 bases for V and 2 bases for J; bases not matched to a gene: 7. In germline, CDR1 is SGDLS, CDR2 YYNGEE. This CDR3 is 18 amino acids long. CDR3 amino acids: CASSVGGLAGRNTDTQYF. The CDR3 DNA reads as TGTGCCAGCAGCGTAGGTGGACTAGCGGGAAGAAACACAGATACGCAGTATTTT.

The V call is TRBV7-9, the J call TRBJ2-7; D is uncertain. Germline CDR1 reads SEHNR; CDR2 reads FQNEAQ (reference sequence). The CDR3 length is 16 residues. The V end was cut by 0 bases, the J end by 7 bases, with 19 bases between. The CDR3 nucleotides are TGTGCCAGCAGCTTAGCGATAGACTCCCGATCATGGGAGCAGTACTTC. As protein: CASSLAIDSRSWEQYF.

This rearrangement joins TRBV4-1 to TRBJ2-5, with 15 bases fitting TRBD2. Per the germline V gene, CDR1 is MGHRA and CDR2 is YSYEKL. The CDR3 is 19 residues long. Trimming at V came to 3 bases and at J to 2 bases, leaving 10 bases not matched to a gene. CDR3 sequence (DNA): TGCGCCAGCAGCCACCGCGGACTAGCGGGAGGGCCGGGGCAAGAGACCCAGTACTTC. It encodes CASSHRGLAGGPGQETQYF.

The chain links TRBV10-2 to TRBJ2-1; D remains ambiguous. The CDR3 is 13 amino acids. V gave up 5 bases and J gave up 5 bases, with 10 bases separating them. CDR1 and CDR2 from the germline V gene are WSHSY and SAAADI. The CDR3 nucleotides read TGCGCCAGCAGTCTATTAGTCCACAATGAGCAGTTCTTC. This codes for CASSLLVHNEQFF.

This chain joins TRBV5-1 and TRBJ2-2, with D possibly matching TRBD1 (7 bases). The CDR3 extends over 15 amino acids. Trimming cost V 3 bases and J 4 bases, with 13 bases left between them. Germline V gives CDR1 SGHRS, CDR2 YFSETQ. The chain's CDR3 is CASSWRDSITGELFF. CDR3 nucleotide sequence: TGCGCCAGCAGCTGGCGGGACAGTATCACCGGGGAGCTGTTTTTT.

This clone was observed once. The rearrangement uses TRBV7-9 and TRBJ1-1; the match to TRBD1 covers 11 bases. The CDR3 has 15 residues. Trimming at V came to 2 bases and at J to 7 bases, leaving 6 bases not matched to a gene. Germline-derived CDR1 and CDR2 are SEHNR and FQNEAQ (reference sequence). The CDR3 protein is CASSLFGTGGSEAFF. CDR3 DNA: TGTGCCAGCAGCTTATTTGGGACAGGGGGTAGTGAAGCTTTCTTT.

The V and J genes are TRBV9 and TRBJ2-5; 8 positions agree with TRBD2. CDR1 SGDLS and CDR2 YYNGEE come from the germline V gene. The CDR3 sequence is 17 residues long. V shed 1 base and J 3 bases; nucleotides not matched to a gene: 11. CDR3 region: CASSVTSGALREETQYF. The DNA of the CDR3 is TGTGCCAGCAGCGTAACTAGCGGCGCCCTCAGGGAAGAGACCCAGTACTTC.

V gene TRBV7-8 combines with J gene TRBJ1-4; 10 nucleotides line up with TRBD1. The CDR3 is 17 residues long. CDR1 and CDR2 (germline): SGHVS, FQNEAQ. The ends lost 3 bases at V and 5 bases at J; junction bases unmatched: 9. CDR3 coding DNA: TGTGCCAGCAGCTTGCTCTGGGACAGGGGTCGAAATGAAAAACTGTTTTTT. Its translation: CASSLLWDRGRNEKLFF.

V usage is TRBV7-6 and J usage is TRBJ2-3; D possibly corresponds to TRBD2 (6 bases). Germline V gene lookup returns CDR1 SGHVS and CDR2 FNYEAQ. This CDR3 spans 15 amino acids. Trimming took off 8 bases at V and 6 bases at J, with 21 bases between the two ends. The CDR3 nucleotides read TGTGCCAGCTCCTTAGGGGCCGGGGGTAAGGATACGCAGTATTTT. Its translation is CASSLGAGGKDTQYF.

The CDR3 spells CSVASWDRSYEQYF. CDR3 nucleotides: TGCAGCGTTGCCTCGTGGGACAGGTCCTACGAGCAGTACTTC. The V call is TRBV29-1, the J call TRBJ2-7; TRBD1 matches at 8 bases. The CDR3 is 14 residues long. V was pared by 4 bases and J by 1 base, with 6 bases of the junction left unmatched. Germline CDR1 and CDR2: SQVTM and ANQGSEA.

This CDR3 is CASSASLRREGSYNEQFF. CDR3 in DNA: TGTGCCAGCAGCGCTTCCCTGCGGCGGGAGGGGTCCTACAATGAGCAGTTCTTC. The J gene is TRBJ2-1, the V gene TRBV9; 9 nucleotides line up with TRBD2. There are 18 residues in the CDR3. The V gene's germline CDR1 is SGDLS and CDR2 YYNGEE. Germline trimming cut 3 bases from V and 1 base from J; bases unmatched to any gene: 11.

This rearrangement joins TRBV15 to TRBJ2-2; D call uncertain. The CDR3 runs to 14 residues. CDR1 LNHNV and CDR2 YYDKDF come from the germline V gene (reference sequence). Trimming left V 0 bases short and J 4 bases short, with 6 bases between. The CDR3, as DNA: TGTGCCACCAGCAGAGATCTGAGCACCGGGGAGCTGTTTTTT. This sequence encodes CATSRDLSTGELFF.

The chain recombines TRBV4-2 with TRBJ1-5, with TRBD1 matching over 10 bases. The CDR3 extends over 16 amino acids. Germline CDR1 is LGHNA and CDR2 is YNFKEQ. Trimming took 1 base from V and 4 from J; bases not matched to a gene: 4. CDR3 region: CASSQGTGQGNQPQHF. The CDR3 DNA follows: TGTGCCAGCAGCCAAGGAACGGGACAGGGGAATCAGCCCCAGCATTTT.

The rearrangement uses TRBV5-4 and TRBJ2-2, with a weak D call TRBD1 (6 bases). The CDR3 spans 15 residues. CDR1 SGHNT and CDR2 YYREEE come from the germline V gene (reference sequence). The germline V and J ends were trimmed by 4 bases and 6 bases, with 16 bases remaining between them. The CDR3 region is CASSGSRGSPGELFF. For the CDR3, the DNA is TGTGCCAGCAGCGGGTCCAGGGGAAGCCCCGGGGAGCTGTTTTTT.

The chain links TRBV6-5 to TRBJ2-3; D may be TRBD2 (5 bases). This CDR3 has 15 residues. Between the trimmed V and J ends, which lost 2 bases and 4 bases, there was a span of 13 bases. Looked up from germline, CDR1 is MNHEY and CDR2 is SVGAGI. The CDR3 bases are TGTGCCAGCAGTTACCGGGGATTATTGGCAGATACGCAGTATTTT. It encodes CASSYRGLLADTQYF.

In DNA form, the CDR3 reads TGTGCCAGCAGTTTGGGGCAGGGGCGCAAGACTGAAGCTTTCTTT. This sequence encodes CASSLGQGRKTEAFF. V and J are TRBV28 and TRBJ1-1; possibly TRBD1 for D (6 bases). The CDR3 loop spans 15 amino acids. Germline V gene sequence: CDR1 MDHEN, CDR2 SYDVKM. Trimming stripped 3 bases from V and 5 bases from J, with 16 bases between.

This chain links TRBV15 with TRBJ1-3; D unresolved. Germline V gives CDR1 LNHNV, CDR2 YYDKDF (reference sequence). Trimming took 3 bases from V and 0 from J, leaving 15 bases between them. The CDR3 is made up of 17 amino acids. CDR3 in amino acids: CATSSVRKAGSGNTIYF. CDR3 bases: TGTGCCACCAGCAGTGTTCGGAAGGCAGGCTCTGGAAACACCATATATTTT.

The count of this clone is one. The chain combines TRBV27 with TRBJ1-2, with 8 bases fitting TRBD1. From germline, CDR1 is MNHEY and CDR2 SMNVEV (reference sequence). Trimming cost V 0 bases and J 2 bases; bases outside gene matches: 5. This CDR3 is 16 amino acids long. Here the CDR3 DNA reads TGTGCCAGCAGTTTATCTAGCAGGGGGCTAAACTATGGCTACACCTTC. This gives the protein CASSLSSRGLNYGYTF.

The V call is TRBV2, the J call TRBJ1-4; no reliable D call. V lost 5 bases to trimming and J lost 4 bases, with 23 bases between them. The germline gives CDR1 SNHLY, CDR2 FYNNEI. The CDR3 length is 18 residues. CDR3 sequence (DNA): TGTGCCAGCAGTTTGACGCGTTTACAACTAATGAATAATGAAAAACTGTTTTTT. This sequence encodes CASSLTRLQLMNNEKLFF.

The J gene is TRBJ1-5, the V gene TRBV28; 7 bases map to TRBD1. CDR1 is MDHEN, CDR2 SYDVKM, per germline. Unmatched junction bases numbered 12, after V lost 7 bases and J lost 3 bases. This CDR3 is 16 amino acids long. The CDR3 loop is CASTRLGTASNQPQHF. CDR3 sequence (DNA): TGTGCCAGCACTCGTTTGGGGACAGCCTCCAATCAGCCCCAGCATTTT.